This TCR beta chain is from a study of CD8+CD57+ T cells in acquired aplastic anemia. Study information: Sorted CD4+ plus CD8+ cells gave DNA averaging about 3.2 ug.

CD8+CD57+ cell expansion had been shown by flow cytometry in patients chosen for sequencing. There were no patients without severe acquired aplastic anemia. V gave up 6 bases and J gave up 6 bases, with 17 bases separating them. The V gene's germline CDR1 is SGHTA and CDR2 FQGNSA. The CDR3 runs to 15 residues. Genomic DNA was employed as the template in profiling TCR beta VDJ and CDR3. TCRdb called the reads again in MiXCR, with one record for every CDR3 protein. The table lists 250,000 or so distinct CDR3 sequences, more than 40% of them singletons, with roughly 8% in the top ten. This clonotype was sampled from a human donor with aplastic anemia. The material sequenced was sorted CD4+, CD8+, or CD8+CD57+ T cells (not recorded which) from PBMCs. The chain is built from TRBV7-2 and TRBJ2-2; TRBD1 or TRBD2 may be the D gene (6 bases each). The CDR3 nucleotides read TGTGCCAGCAGGTGGGGGGACACCACGGCCGGGGAGCTGTTTTTT. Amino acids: CASRWGDTTAGELFF.